This T cell receptor beta chain was obtained from a study of OX40 agonist ivuxolimab in advanced cancers. Study information: Three dose-escalation patients had partial responses: one with hepatocellular carcinoma and two with cutaneous melanoma.

Autoimmune disease history or systemic immunosuppression meant exclusion. The assay was immunoSEQ multiplex PCR, and TCRdb's table has in-frame clones only and misses some. The sample holds some 84,000 clones, about 88% seen once. Points from the study as a whole: Among the lowest levels of clonal expansion were found in partial responders at 0.1-3.0 mg/kg. Also showing low normalized T-cell clonal expansion were some of the nonresponders.

Note on this clone: Its antigen is unidentified.

The ends were cut back, 4 bases at V and 0 bases at J, with 13 bases in the middle. The CDR3 runs 16 residues. Germline-derived CDR1 and CDR2 are MGHRA and YSYEKL. This TCR was recovered from an adult with an advanced solid tumor such as melanoma, head and neck, liver or kidney cancer. The sample consisted of CD4+ or CD8+ T cells sorted from blood, taken in a trial of the OX40 agonist ivuxolimab. This chain uses TRBV4-1 with TRBJ1-3, with unresolved D. The CDR3 sequence is CASSLIEDFSGNTIYF. The CDR3 DNA is TGCGCCAGCAGCCTAATAGAGGACTTCTCTGGAAACACCATATATTTT.